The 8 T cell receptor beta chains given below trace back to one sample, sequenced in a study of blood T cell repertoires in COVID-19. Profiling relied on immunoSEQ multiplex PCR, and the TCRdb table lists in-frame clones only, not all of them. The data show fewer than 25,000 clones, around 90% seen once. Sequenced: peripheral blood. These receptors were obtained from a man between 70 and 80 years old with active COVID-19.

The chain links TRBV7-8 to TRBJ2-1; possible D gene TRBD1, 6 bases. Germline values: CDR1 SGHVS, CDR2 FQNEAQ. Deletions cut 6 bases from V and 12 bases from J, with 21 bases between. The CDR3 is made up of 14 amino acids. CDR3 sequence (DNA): TGTGCCAGCAGTACTAGGACAGACCTTCGTAGGCAGTTCTTC. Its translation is CASSTRTDLRRQFF.

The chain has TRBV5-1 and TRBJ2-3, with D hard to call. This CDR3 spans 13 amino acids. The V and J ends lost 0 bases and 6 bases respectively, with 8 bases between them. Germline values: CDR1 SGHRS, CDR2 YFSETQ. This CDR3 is CASSLGRFDTQYF. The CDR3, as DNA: TGCGCCAGCAGCTTGGGCAGGTTTGATACGCAGTATTTT.

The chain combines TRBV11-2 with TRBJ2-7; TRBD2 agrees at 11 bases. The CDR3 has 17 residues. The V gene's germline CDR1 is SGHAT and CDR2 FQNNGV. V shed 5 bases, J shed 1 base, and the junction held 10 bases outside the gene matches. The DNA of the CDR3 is TGTGCCAGCAGCACTAGACGGACTAGCGGGCAGTCCTACGAGCAGTACTTC. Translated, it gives CASSTRRTSGQSYEQYF.

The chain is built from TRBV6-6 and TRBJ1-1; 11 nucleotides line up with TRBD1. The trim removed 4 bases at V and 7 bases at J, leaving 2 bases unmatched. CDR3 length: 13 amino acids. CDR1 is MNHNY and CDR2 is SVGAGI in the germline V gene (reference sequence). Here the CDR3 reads CASSWTGGSEAFF. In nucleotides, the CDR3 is TGTGCCAGCAGTTGGACAGGGGGCAGTGAAGCTTTCTTT.

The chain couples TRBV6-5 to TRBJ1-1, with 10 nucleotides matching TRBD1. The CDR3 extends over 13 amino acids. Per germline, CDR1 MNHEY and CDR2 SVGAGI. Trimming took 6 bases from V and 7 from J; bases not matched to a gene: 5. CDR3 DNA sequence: TGTGCCAGCAGGGGACAGGGGATCGGTGAAGCTTTCTTT. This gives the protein CASRGQGIGEAFF.

This chain's CDR3 is CASSEEGGRNTGELFF. The CDR3 DNA reads TGTGCCAGCAGTGAAGAGGGCGGGCGCAACACCGGGGAGCTGTTTTTT. The chain recombines TRBV2 with TRBJ2-2; tentative D call: TRBD2 (5 bases). Germline-derived CDR1 and CDR2 are SNHLY and FYNNEI. Trimming stripped 1 base from V and 2 bases from J, with 11 bases between. The length of the CDR3 is 16 residues. Supplemented by reference TRBV2 and TRBJ2-2, the full variable domain reads EPEVTQTPSHQVTQMGQEVILRCVPISNHLYFYWYRQILGQKVEFLVSFYNNEISEKSEIFDDQFSVERPDGSNFTLKIRSTKLEDSAMYFCASSEEGGRNTGELFFGEGSRLTVL.

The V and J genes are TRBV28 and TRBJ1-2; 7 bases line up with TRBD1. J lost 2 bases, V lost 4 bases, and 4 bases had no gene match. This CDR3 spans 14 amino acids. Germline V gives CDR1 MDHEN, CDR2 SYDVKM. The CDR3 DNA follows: TGTGCCAGCAGTTGGGGACAGCTAAACTATGGCTACACCTTC. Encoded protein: CASSWGQLNYGYTF.

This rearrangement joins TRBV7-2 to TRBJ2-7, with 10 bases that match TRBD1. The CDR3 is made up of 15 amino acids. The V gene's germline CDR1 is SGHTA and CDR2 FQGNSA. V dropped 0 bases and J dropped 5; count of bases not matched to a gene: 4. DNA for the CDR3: TGTGCCAGCAGCTTAGCGGGGACAGGGGCCCACGAGCAGTACTTC. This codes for CASSLAGTGAHEQYF.